The 9 T cell receptor beta chains below come from one sample, sequenced in a study of T cell responses to AZD1222 COVID-19 vaccine. Clones were sequenced by immunoSEQ multiplex PCR, and TCRdb holds only the in-frame ones, with some missing. This table holds about 160,000 clones, around 93% found once. The material was peripheral blood, obtained on day 0 of AZD1222 vaccination. Receptors originate from an adult in good health.

This chain uses TRBV4-3 with TRBJ1-3; no firm D call. This CDR3 has 14 residues. Trimming shortened V by 0 bases and J by 4 bases, and 7 bases separated the two germline ends. Germline CDR1 is LGHNA and CDR2 is YSLEER. The CDR3 coding sequence is TGCGCCAGCAGCCAAGAGGTTTACGGAAACACCATATATTTT. Translation gives CASSQEVYGNTIYF.

The rearrangement joins TRBV28 to TRBJ1-2; 8 bases match TRBD1. This CDR3 is 14 amino acids long. The germline V gene has CDR1 MDHEN and CDR2 SYDVKM. Trimming removed 6 bases from V and 8 bases from J; junction bases left unmatched: 11. In nucleotides, the CDR3 is TGTGCCAGCAGACCCCTGTCCAGGGGGCTGGGCTACACCTTC. This encodes CASRPLSRGLGYTF.

The V gene is TRBV28, the J gene TRBJ1-5, with unresolved D. The CDR3 sequence is 14 residues long. Germline V gene lookup returns CDR1 MDHEN and CDR2 SYDVKM. The V and J ends lost 2 bases and 4 bases respectively, with 9 bases between them. CDR3 amino acids: CASSLSQVNQPQHF. The CDR3 DNA sequence: TGTGCCAGCAGTTTAAGTCAGGTTAATCAGCCCCAGCATTTT.

The chain recombines TRBV28 with TRBJ1-1; D is uncertain. The germline gives CDR1 MDHEN, CDR2 SYDVKM. There are 15 residues in the CDR3. With 1 base removed from V and 1 base from J, the gap between germline ends came to 10 bases. DNA for the CDR3: TGTGCCAGCAGTTTATCCAAAAGAGCGAACACTGAAGCTTTCTTT. Translation: CASSLSKRANTEAFF.

V usage is TRBV7-2 and J usage is TRBJ2-1; D gene unclear. Germline V gene data show CDR1 as SGHTA and CDR2 as FQGNSA. V shed 0 bases and J shed 7 bases, with 10 bases lying between them. The CDR3 loop spans 14 amino acids. In DNA form, the CDR3 reads TGTGCCAGCAGCTTAGCCTCGGCGGAGAATGAGCAGTTCTTC. It yields the protein CASSLASAENEQFF.

This chain links TRBV6-1 with TRBJ1-5, with no clear D. Trimming took 2 bases from V and 6 from J, leaving 5 bases between them. The CDR3 loop spans 12 amino acids. Germline CDR1 MNHNS, CDR2 SASEGT. This chain's CDR3 is CASSEWGQPQHF. CDR3 in DNA: TGTGCCAGCAGTGAATGGGGTCAGCCCCAGCATTTT.

This rearrangement joins TRBV7-9 to TRBJ2-3, with 9 bases identical to TRBD1. CDR1 and CDR2 (germline): SEHNR, FQNEAQ (reference sequence). The CDR3 is 17 residues long. With 5 bases clipped from V and 0 bases from J, the junction kept 9 bases outside the gene matches. In DNA form, the CDR3 reads TGTGCCAGCAGCCATCCCGGGACAGGGACTAGCACAGATACGCAGTATTTT. Translating gives CASSHPGTGTSTDTQYF.

The V call is TRBV7-2, the J call TRBJ1-2; 8 nucleotides agree with TRBD1. CDR1 is SGHTA and CDR2 is FQGNSA in the germline V gene. The CDR3 covers 18 residues. The trim removed 1 base at V and 0 bases at J, leaving 10 bases unmatched. CDR3 in amino acids: CASSLGVGQELANYGYTF. CDR3 DNA sequence: TGTGCCAGCAGCTTAGGGGTGGGACAGGAGCTAGCTAACTATGGCTACACCTTC.

The chain carries TRBV10-3 and TRBJ2-5, with 10 positions matching TRBD2. The CDR3 has 15 residues. Germline assignment: CDR1 ENHRY and CDR2 SYGVKD. Trimming took 3 bases from V and 2 from J; bases not matched to a gene: 3. Here the CDR3 reads CAISDSGGAQETQYF. Written as DNA, the CDR3 is TGTGCCATCAGTGACAGCGGGGGGGCTCAAGAGACCCAGTACTTC.